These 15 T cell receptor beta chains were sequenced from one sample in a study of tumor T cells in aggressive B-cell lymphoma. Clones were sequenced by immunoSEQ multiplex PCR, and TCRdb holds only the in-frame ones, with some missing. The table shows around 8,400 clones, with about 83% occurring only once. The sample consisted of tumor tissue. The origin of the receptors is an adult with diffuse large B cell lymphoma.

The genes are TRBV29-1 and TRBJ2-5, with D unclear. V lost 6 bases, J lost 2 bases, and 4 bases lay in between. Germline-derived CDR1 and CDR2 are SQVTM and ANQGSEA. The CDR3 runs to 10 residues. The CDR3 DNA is TGCAGCGTCTTACAAGAGACCCAGTACTTC. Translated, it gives CSVLQETQYF.

The CDR3 region is CASSSFSGRLNEQFF. CDR3 bases: TGTGCCAGCAGCTCCTTTAGCGGGAGGTTAAATGAGCAGTTCTTC. This chain connects TRBV11-3 to TRBJ2-1, with 10 bases that match TRBD2. Germline loops: CDR1 SGHNT, CDR2 YENEEA. The CDR3 covers 15 residues. V gave up 4 bases and J gave up 7 bases; unmatched junction bases: 7.

The CDR3 DNA sequence: TGTGCCACCGCCGAAGGAGGGCGGGAATTCCACGAGCAGTACTTC. Its protein is CATAEGGREFHEQYF. The genes are TRBV15 and TRBJ2-7; maybe TRBD2 (6 bases). Trimming cost V 8 bases and J 5 bases, with 22 bases left between them. The CDR3 length is 15 residues. Looked up from germline, CDR1 is LNHNV and CDR2 is YYDKDF (reference sequence).

CDR3 DNA: TGTGCCAGTAAGAGCGGGAGGGCCGTGGATACGCAGTATTTT. This encodes CASKSGRAVDTQYF. This chain connects TRBV19 to TRBJ2-3; 10 bases line up with TRBD2. The V and J ends lost 7 bases and 6 bases, in that order; junction bases with no gene match: 7. From germline, CDR1 is LNHDA and CDR2 SQIVND (reference sequence). CDR3 length equals 14 residues.

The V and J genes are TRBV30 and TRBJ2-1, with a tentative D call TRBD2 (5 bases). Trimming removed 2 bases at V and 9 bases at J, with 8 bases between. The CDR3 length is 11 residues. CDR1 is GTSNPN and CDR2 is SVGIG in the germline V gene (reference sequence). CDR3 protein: CAWSWRIEQFF. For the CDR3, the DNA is TGTGCCTGGAGTTGGAGGATTGAGCAGTTCTTC. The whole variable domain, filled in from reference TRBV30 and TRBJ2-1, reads SQTIHQWPATLVQPVGSPLSLECTVEGTSNPNLYWYRQAAGRGLQLLFYSVGIGQISSEVPQNLSASRPQDRQFILSSKKLLLSDSGFYLCAWSWRIEQFFGPGTRLTVL.

Here the CDR3 reads CAWSTAGTEAFF. The CDR3 DNA is TGTGCCTGGAGTACGGCGGGGACTGAAGCTTTCTTT. The chain has TRBV30 and TRBJ1-1; D gene ambiguous. The CDR3 spans 12 residues. V was shortened by 2 bases and J by 5 bases, with 9 bases between the two germline ends. Germline V gene sequence: CDR1 GTSNPN, CDR2 SVGIG (reference sequence).

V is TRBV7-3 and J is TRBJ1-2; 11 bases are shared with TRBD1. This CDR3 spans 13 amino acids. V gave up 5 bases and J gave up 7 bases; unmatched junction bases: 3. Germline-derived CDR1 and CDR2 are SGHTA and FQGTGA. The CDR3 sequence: CASSLGTGGGYTF. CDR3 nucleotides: TGTGCCAGCAGCCTCGGGACAGGGGGTGGCTACACCTTC.

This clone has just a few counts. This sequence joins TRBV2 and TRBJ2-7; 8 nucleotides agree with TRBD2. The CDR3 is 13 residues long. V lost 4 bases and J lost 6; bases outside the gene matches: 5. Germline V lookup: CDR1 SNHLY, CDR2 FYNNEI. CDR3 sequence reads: CASSGREAAEQYF. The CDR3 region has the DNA TGTGCCAGCAGTGGGCGGGAGGCTGCCGAGCAGTACTTC.

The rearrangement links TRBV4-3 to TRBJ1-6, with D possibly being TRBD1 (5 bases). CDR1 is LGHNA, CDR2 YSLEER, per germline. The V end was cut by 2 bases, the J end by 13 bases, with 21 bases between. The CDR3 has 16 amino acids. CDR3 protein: CASSQIYDRGGSPLHF. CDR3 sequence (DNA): TGCGCCAGCAGCCAAATATATGATAGGGGCGGATCGCCCCTCCACTTT.

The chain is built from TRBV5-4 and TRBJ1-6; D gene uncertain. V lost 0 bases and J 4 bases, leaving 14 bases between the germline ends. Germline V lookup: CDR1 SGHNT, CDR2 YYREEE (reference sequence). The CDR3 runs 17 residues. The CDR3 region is CASSLVIGVVYNSPLHF. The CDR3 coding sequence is TGTGCCAGCAGCTTGGTGATCGGGGTTGTGTATAATTCACCCCTCCACTTT.

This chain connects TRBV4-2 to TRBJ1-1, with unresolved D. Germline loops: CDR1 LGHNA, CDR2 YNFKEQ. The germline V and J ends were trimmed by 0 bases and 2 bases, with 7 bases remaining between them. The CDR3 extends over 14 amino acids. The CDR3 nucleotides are TGTGCCAGCAGCCAAGATCTATTCAACACTGAAGCTTTCTTT. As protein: CASSQDLFNTEAFF.

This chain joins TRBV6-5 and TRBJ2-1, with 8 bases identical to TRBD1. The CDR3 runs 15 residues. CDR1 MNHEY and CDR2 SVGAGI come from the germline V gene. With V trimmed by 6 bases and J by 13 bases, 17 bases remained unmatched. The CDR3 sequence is CASRPGGQAYNKQFF. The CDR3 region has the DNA TGTGCCAGCAGACCTGGGGGACAGGCCTACAATAAACAGTTCTTC.

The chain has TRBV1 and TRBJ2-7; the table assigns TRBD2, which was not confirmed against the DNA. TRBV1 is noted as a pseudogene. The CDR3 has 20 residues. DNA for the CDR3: TGCACCAGCAGCCGACGCCGAGGTAGCGGGAGGGCCATAAGGGCCTACGAGCAGTACTTC. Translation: CTSSRRRGSGRAIRAYEQYF.

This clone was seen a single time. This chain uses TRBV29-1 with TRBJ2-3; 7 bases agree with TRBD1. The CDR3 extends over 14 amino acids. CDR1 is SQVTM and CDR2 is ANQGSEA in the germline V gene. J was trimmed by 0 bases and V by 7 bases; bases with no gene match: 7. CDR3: CSGRGTASTDTQYF. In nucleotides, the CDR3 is TGCAGCGGCAGGGGGACCGCTAGCACAGATACGCAGTATTTT.

In DNA, the CDR3 is TGTGCCAGCAGCGTGGGACAGGGGGCATACGAGCAGTACTTC. Its protein is CASSVGQGAYEQYF. The gene calls are TRBV11-2 and TRBJ2-7; 12 bases match TRBD1. J lost 4 bases, V lost 5 bases, and 3 bases had no gene match. The CDR3 totals 14 residues. Looked up from germline, CDR1 is SGHAT and CDR2 is FQNNGV. The complete variable domain, with remaining parts taken from reference TRBV11-2 and TRBJ2-7, reads EAGVAQSPRYKIIEKRQSVAFWCNPISGHATLYWYQQILGQGPKLLIQFQNNGVVDDSQLPKDRFSAERLKGVDSTLKIQPAKLEDSAVYLCASSVGQGAYEQYFGPGTRLTVT.